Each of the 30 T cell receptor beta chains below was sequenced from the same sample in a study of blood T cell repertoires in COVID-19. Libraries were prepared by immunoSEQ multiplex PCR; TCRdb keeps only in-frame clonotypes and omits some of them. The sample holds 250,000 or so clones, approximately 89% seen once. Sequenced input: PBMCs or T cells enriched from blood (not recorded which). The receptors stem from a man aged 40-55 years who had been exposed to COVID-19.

The CDR3 nucleotides read TGTGCCAGCAGTTACTCGTCCAGGGGGCGCAACTACGAGCAGTACTTC. Translated: CASSYSSRGRNYEQYF. The V call is TRBV6-5, the J call TRBJ2-7, with TRBD1 identical over 8 bases. Germline V lookup: CDR1 MNHEY, CDR2 SVGAGI. The CDR3 extends over 16 amino acids. Losses at the gene ends were 0 bases for V and 3 bases for J; bases not matched to a gene: 7.

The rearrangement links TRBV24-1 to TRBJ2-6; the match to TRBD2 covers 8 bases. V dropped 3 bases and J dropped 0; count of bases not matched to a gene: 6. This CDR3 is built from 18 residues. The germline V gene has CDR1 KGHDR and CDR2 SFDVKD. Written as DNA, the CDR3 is TGTGCCACCAGTGATACCCTCGGGGGGGCCTCTGGGGCCAACGTCCTGACTTTC. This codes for CATSDTLGGASGANVLTF.

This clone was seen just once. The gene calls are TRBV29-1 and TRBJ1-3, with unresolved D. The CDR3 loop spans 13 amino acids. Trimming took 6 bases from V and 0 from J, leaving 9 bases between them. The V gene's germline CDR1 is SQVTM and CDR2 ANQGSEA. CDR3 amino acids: CSVGLNSGNTIYF. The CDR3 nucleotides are TGCAGCGTCGGACTGAACTCTGGAAACACCATATATTTT.

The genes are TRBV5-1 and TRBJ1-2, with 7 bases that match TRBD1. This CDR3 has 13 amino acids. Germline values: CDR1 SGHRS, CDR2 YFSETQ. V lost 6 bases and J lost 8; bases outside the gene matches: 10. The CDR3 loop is CASTETGSGGYTF. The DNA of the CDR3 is TGCGCCAGCACCGAGACAGGGAGCGGAGGCTACACCTTC.

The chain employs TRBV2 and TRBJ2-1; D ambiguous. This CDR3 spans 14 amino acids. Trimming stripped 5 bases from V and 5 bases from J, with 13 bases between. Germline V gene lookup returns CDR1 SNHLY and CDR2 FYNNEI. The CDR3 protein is CASSTVPKNNEQFF. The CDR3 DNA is TGTGCCAGCAGTACAGTACCTAAAAACAATGAGCAGTTCTTC. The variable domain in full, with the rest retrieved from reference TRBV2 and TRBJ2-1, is EPEVTQTPSHQVTQMGQEVILRCVPISNHLYFYWYRQILGQKVEFLVSFYNNEISEKSEIFDDQFSVERPDGSNFTLKIRSTKLEDSAMYFCASSTVPKNNEQFFGPGTRLTVL.

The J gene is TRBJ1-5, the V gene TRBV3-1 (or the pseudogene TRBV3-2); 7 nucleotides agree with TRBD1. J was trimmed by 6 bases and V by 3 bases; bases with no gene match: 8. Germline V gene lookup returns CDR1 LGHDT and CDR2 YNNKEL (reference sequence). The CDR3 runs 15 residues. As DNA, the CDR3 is TGTGCCAGCAGCCATAGACAGGGCCTTCGTCAGCCCCAGCATTTT. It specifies CASSHRQGLRQPQHF.

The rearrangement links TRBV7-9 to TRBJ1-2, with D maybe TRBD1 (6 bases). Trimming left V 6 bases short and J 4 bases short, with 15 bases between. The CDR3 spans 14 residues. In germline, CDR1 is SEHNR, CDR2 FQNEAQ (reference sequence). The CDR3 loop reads CASRVQQGPYGYTF. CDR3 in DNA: TGTGCCAGCAGGGTACAACAGGGACCCTATGGCTACACCTTC. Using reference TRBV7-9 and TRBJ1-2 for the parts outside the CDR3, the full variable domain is DTGVSQNPRHKITKRGQNVTFRCDPISEHNRLYWYRQTLGQGPEFLTYFQNEAQLEKSRLLSDRFSAERPKGSFSTLEIQRTEQGDSAMYLCASRVQQGPYGYTFGSGTRLTVV.

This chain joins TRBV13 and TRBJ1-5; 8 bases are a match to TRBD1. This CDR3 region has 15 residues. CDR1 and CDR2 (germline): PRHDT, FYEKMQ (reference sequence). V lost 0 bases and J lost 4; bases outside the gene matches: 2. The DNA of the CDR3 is TGTGCCAGCAGCTTAGGAAACAGGGGGAATCAGCCCCAGCATTTT. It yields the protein CASSLGNRGNQPQHF. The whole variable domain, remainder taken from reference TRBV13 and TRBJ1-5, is AAGVIQSPRHLIKEKRETATLKCYPIPRHDTVYWYQQGPGQDPQFLISFYEKMQSDKGSIPDRFSAQQFSDYHSELNMSSLELGDSALYFCASSLGNRGNQPQHFGDGTRLSIL.

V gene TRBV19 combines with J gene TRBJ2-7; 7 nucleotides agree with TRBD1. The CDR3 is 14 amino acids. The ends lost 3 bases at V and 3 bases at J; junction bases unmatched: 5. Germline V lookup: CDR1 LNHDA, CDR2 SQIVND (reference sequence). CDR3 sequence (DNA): TGTGCCAGTAGTATTTTTGGACAGGACTACGAGCAGTACTTC. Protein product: CASSIFGQDYEQYF.

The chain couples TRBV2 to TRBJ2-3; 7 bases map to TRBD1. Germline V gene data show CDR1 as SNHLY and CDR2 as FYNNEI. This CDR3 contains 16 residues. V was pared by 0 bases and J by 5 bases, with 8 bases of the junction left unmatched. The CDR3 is CASSEALEGARDTQYF. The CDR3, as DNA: TGTGCCAGCAGTGAAGCGCTCGAGGGGGCGCGAGATACGCAGTATTTT.

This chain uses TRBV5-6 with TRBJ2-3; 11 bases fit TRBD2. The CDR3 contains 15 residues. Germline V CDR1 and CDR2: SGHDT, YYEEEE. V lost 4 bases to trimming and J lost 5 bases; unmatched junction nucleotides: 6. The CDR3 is CASSRSGRAKDTQYF. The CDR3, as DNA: TGTGCCAGCAGCCGTAGCGGGAGGGCCAAAGATACGCAGTATTTT.

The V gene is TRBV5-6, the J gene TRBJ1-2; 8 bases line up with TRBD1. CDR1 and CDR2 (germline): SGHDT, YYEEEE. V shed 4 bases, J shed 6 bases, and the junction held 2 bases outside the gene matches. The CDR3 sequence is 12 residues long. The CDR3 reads CASSPDRDGYTF. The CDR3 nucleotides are TGTGCCAGCAGCCCGGACAGGGATGGCTACACCTTC.

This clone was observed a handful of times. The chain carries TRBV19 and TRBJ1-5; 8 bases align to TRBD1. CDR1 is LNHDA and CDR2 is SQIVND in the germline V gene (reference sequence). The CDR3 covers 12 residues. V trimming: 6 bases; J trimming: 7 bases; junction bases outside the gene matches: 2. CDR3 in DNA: TGTGCCAGTAGACAGGGGGGACAGCCCCAGCATTTT. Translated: CASRQGGQPQHF.

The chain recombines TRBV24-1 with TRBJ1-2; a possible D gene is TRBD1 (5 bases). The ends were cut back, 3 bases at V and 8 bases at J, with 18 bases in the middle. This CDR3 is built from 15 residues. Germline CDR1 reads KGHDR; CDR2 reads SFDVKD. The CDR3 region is CATSDITGLGGGYTF. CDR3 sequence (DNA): TGTGCCACCAGTGATATAACAGGCTTAGGAGGGGGCTACACCTTC.

This CDR3 is CASKIREGFYEQYF. CDR3 in DNA: TGTGCCAGCAAGATTCGGGAGGGTTTCTACGAGCAGTACTTC. V and J are TRBV2 and TRBJ2-7; 8 nucleotides align to TRBD2. Per the germline V gene, CDR1 is SNHLY and CDR2 is FYNNEI. The CDR3 runs 14 residues. Trimming took 7 bases from V and 3 from J; bases not matched to a gene: 8.

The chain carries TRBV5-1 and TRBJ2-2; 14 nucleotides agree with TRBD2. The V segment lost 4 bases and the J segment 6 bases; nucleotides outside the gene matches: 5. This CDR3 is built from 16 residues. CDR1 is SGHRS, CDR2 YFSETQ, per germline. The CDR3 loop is CASSPGLAGDAGELFF. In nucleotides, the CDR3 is TGCGCCAGCAGCCCGGGACTAGCGGGAGATGCCGGGGAGCTGTTTTTT.

The CDR3 sequence: CASGLVVRGLAGVLSGANVLTF. In nucleotides, the CDR3 is TGTGCTAGTGGTTTGGTAGTTAGGGGACTAGCGGGAGTTTTGTCTGGGGCCAACGTCCTGACTTTC. The chain joins TRBV12-5 to TRBJ2-6; 14 nucleotides align to TRBD2. Trimming took 0 bases from V and 1 from J; bases not matched to a gene: 11. CDR1 is LGHNT and CDR2 is FRNRAP in the germline V gene. This CDR3 is built from 22 residues.

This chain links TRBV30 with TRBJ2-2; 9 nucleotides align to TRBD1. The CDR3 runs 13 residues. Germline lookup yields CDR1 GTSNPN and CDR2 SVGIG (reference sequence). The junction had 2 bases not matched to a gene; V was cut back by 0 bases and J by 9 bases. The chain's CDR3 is CAWSVHRGRELFF. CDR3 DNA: TGTGCCTGGAGTGTCCACAGGGGGCGGGAGCTGTTTTTT.

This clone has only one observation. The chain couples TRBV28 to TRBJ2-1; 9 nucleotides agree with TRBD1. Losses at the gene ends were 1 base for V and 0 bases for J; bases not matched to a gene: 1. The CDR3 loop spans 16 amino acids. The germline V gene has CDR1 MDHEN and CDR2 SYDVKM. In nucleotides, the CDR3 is TGTGCCAGCAGTTTATACAGGGGGCACTCCTACAATGAGCAGTTCTTC. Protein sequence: CASSLYRGHSYNEQFF.

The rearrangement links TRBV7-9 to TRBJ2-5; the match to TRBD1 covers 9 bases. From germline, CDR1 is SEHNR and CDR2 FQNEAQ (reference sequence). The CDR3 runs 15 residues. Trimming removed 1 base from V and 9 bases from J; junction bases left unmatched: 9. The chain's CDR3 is CASSLDPGQGGPQYF. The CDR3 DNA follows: TGTGCCAGCAGCTTAGACCCGGGACAGGGAGGCCCCCAGTACTTC.

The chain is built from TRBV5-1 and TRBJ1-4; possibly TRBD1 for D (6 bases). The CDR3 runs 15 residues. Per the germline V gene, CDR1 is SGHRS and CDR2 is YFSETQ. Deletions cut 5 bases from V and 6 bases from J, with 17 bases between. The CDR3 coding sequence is TGCGCCAGCAGGGACACCGGACAGCTGGATGAAAAACTGTTTTTT. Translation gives CASRDTGQLDEKLFF.

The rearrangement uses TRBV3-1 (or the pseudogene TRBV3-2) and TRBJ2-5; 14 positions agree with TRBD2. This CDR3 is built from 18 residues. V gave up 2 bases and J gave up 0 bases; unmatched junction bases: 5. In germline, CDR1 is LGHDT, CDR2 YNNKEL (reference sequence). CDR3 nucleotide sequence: TGTGCCAGCAGCCAAACGGGACTAGCGGGAGAAAACCAAGAGACCCAGTACTTC. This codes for CASSQTGLAGENQETQYF.

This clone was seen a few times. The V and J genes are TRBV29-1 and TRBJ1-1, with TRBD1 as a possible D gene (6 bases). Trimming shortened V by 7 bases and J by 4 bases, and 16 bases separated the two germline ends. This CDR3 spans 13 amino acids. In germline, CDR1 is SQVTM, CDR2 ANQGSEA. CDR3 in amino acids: CSAHRDRGTEAFF. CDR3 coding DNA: TGCAGCGCCCACAGGGACCGGGGCACTGAAGCTTTCTTT.

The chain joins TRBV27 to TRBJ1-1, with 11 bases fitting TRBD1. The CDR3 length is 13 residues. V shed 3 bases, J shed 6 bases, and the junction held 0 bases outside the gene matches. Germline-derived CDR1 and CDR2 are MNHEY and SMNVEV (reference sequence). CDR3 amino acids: CASSLGQGAEAFF. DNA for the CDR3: TGTGCCAGCAGTTTGGGACAGGGGGCTGAAGCTTTCTTT.

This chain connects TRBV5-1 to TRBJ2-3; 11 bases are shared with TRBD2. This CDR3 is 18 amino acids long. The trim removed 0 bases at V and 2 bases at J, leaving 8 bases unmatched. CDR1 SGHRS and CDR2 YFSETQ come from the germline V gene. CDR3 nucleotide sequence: TGCGCCAGCAGCTTGGAGGGCCTAGCGGGAGGATTCACAGATACGCAGTATTTT. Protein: CASSLEGLAGGFTDTQYF.

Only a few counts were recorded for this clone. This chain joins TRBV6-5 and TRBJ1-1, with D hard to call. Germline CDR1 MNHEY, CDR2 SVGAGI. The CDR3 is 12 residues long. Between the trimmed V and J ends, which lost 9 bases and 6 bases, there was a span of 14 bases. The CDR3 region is CASREWTAEAFF. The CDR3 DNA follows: TGTGCCAGTCGCGAATGGACTGCTGAAGCTTTCTTT.

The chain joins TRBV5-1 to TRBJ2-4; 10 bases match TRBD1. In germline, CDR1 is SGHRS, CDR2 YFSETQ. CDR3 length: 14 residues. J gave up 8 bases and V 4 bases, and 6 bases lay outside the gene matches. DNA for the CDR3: TGCGCCAGCAGCCTAGGACAGGGGGGTGACATTCAGTACTTC. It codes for CASSLGQGGDIQYF.

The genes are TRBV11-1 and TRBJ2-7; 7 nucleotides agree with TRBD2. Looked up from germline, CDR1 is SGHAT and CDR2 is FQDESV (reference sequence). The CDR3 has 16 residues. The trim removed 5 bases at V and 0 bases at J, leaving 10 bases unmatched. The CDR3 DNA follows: TGTGCCAGCAGCGGCCTCCGGGGGAGGGACTCCTACGAGCAGTACTTC. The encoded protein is CASSGLRGRDSYEQYF.

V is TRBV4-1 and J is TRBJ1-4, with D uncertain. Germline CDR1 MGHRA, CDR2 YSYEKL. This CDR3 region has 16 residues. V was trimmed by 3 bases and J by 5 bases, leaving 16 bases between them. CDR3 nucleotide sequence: TGCGCCAGCAGCCAGCCAGAGGACGGGATAAATGAAAAACTGTTTTTT. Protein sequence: CASSQPEDGINEKLFF.

The DNA for the CDR3 is TGCAGCGTTTCAGGGGACTCCTACGAGCAGTACTTC. Amino acids: CSVSGDSYEQYF. The chain uses TRBV29-1 and TRBJ2-7; a weak D match, TRBD1 (6 bases). This CDR3 contains 12 residues. Trimming took off 5 bases at V and 0 bases at J, with 8 bases between the two ends. CDR1 SQVTM and CDR2 ANQGSEA come from the germline V gene.